Shown below are 20 T cell receptor beta chains from a single sample sequenced in a study of blood T cell repertoires in COVID-19. The table came from immunoSEQ multiplex PCR; TCRdb's copy has only in-frame clones and leaves some out. The sample carries some 220,000 clones, approximately 81% recorded once. The sequencing input was peripheral blood. These receptors all come from a man aged 45-65 years who had recovered from COVID-19.

The chain carries TRBV27 and TRBJ2-7; D remains ambiguous. Germline loops: CDR1 MNHEY, CDR2 SMNVEV (reference sequence). Trimming pared 0 bases from V and 2 bases from J, leaving 11 bases between. This CDR3 contains 15 residues. CDR3: CASSLSVRSTYEQYF. The CDR3 DNA sequence: TGTGCCAGCAGTTTATCGGTGAGGAGTACCTACGAGCAGTACTTC.

This rearrangement joins TRBV19 to TRBJ2-4; D remains unclear. The CDR3 has 16 amino acids. Between the trimmed V and J ends, which lost 0 bases and 0 bases, there was a span of 9 bases. From germline, CDR1 is LNHDA and CDR2 SQIVND (reference sequence). The CDR3 sequence: CASSIEGRVAKNIQYF. DNA of the CDR3: TGTGCCAGTAGTATAGAGGGTCGGGTAGCCAAAAACATTCAGTACTTC.

This clone was observed a few times. The chain links TRBV7-2 to TRBJ1-6, with D maybe TRBD1 (6 bases). Germline CDR1 and CDR2: SGHTA and FQGNSA. Trimming took 2 bases from V and 8 from J, leaving 13 bases between them. The length of the CDR3 is 15 residues. The CDR3 DNA reads as TGTGCCAGCAGCTTACTACAGGGTCGTGATTCACCCCTCCACTTT. It yields the protein CASSLLQGRDSPLHF. The full variable domain, its missing parts supplied by reference TRBV7-2 and TRBJ1-6, is GAGVSQSPSNKVTEKGKDVELRCDPISGHTALYWYRQSLGQGLEFLIYFQGNSAPDKSGLPSDRFSAERTGGSVSTLTIQRTQQEDSAVYLCASSLLQGRDSPLHFGNGTRLTVT.

The count of this clone is one. This chain joins TRBV6-5 and TRBJ2-7, with TRBD1 identical over 8 bases. Germline lookup yields CDR1 MNHEY and CDR2 SVGAGI. Trimming cost V 7 bases and J 3 bases; bases outside gene matches: 5. The length of the CDR3 is 13 residues. CDR3 residues: CASTRQGNYEQYF. The DNA for the CDR3 is TGTGCCAGCACCCGACAGGGGAACTACGAGCAGTACTTC.

The V gene is TRBV9, the J gene TRBJ1-2, with 7 bases fitting TRBD1. Per the germline V gene, CDR1 is SGDLS and CDR2 is YYNGEE. V dropped 0 bases and J dropped 4; count of bases not matched to a gene: 9. The CDR3 is made up of 16 amino acids. Here the CDR3 DNA reads TGTGCCAGCAGCGTAGGGGGGACAGCCAAATCCTATGGCTACACCTTC. Translating gives CASSVGGTAKSYGYTF.

The V gene is TRBV27, the J gene TRBJ2-7; 8 nucleotides align to TRBD1. Trimming cost V 0 bases and J 6 bases; bases outside gene matches: 1. Germline assignment: CDR1 MNHEY and CDR2 SMNVEV (reference sequence). The CDR3 consists of 13 residues. CDR3: CASSLSQGAEQYF. The CDR3 DNA sequence: TGTGCCAGCAGTTTATCGCAGGGGGCCGAGCAGTACTTC.

V usage is TRBV7-2 and J usage is TRBJ1-2; TRBD1 agrees at 7 bases. The CDR3 length is 15 residues. V dropped 5 bases and J dropped 0; count of bases not matched to a gene: 6. Germline-derived CDR1 and CDR2 are SGHTA and FQGNSA. In DNA, the CDR3 is TGTGCCAGCAGCCTCCGACAGGGAGCTAACTATGGCTACACCTTC. Protein product: CASSLRQGANYGYTF.

This chain joins TRBV11-3 and TRBJ2-1; 7 nucleotides match TRBD2. Germline-derived CDR1 and CDR2 are SGHNT and YENEEA. J lost 7 bases, V lost 0 bases, and 9 bases had no gene match. The length of the CDR3 is 16 residues. The CDR3 protein is CASSLDALGGENEQFF. CDR3 sequence (DNA): TGTGCCAGCAGCTTAGATGCTTTGGGGGGGGAGAATGAGCAGTTCTTC.

This chain joins TRBV20-1 and TRBJ2-1; 11 bases are a match to TRBD2. The CDR3 consists of 15 residues. V dropped 3 bases and J dropped 8; count of bases not matched to a gene: 9. Germline CDR1 and CDR2: DFQATT and SNEGSKA (reference sequence). Here the CDR3 reads CSASQRLAGIHEQFF. CDR3 bases: TGCAGTGCTAGTCAACGACTAGCGGGAATCCATGAGCAGTTCTTC.

Turning to this clone: In the same sample, other DNA sequences code for this CDR3. The rearrangement uses TRBV6-5 and TRBJ1-5; tentatively, D is TRBD1 (5 bases). CDR1 is MNHEY and CDR2 is SVGAGI in the germline V gene. The length of the CDR3 is 14 residues. Deletions cut 5 bases from V and 1 base from J, with 9 bases between. The CDR3 reads CASSLQGSNQPQHF. Written as DNA, the CDR3 is TGTGCCAGCAGTCTTCAGGGAAGCAATCAGCCCCAGCATTTT.

The chain carries TRBV2 and TRBJ2-1, with 13 bases matching TRBD2. In germline, CDR1 is SNHLY, CDR2 FYNNEI. V shed 2 bases, J shed 7 bases, and the junction held 8 bases outside the gene matches. CDR3 size: 17 residues. CDR3 DNA sequence: TGTGCCAGCAGTGAAACCCCAACTAGCGGGAGGGGTAATGAGCAGTTCTTC. Encoded protein: CASSETPTSGRGNEQFF.

The chain combines TRBV28 with TRBJ2-7; perhaps TRBD2 as D (6 bases). V shed 3 bases and J shed 2 bases, with 17 bases lying between them. Germline CDR1 is MDHEN and CDR2 is SYDVKM. The CDR3 has 16 residues. The CDR3 is CASSLHRERPTYEQYF. The CDR3 nucleotides read TGTGCCAGCAGTTTGCACCGGGAGAGACCCACCTACGAGCAGTACTTC.

The V and J genes are TRBV24-1 and TRBJ2-2; 7 nucleotides align to TRBD2. Germline CDR1 is KGHDR and CDR2 is SFDVKD. The CDR3 is made up of 15 amino acids. V shed 1 base and J 7 bases; nucleotides not matched to a gene: 5. The CDR3 reads CATSDFTSGGGELFF. DNA for the CDR3: TGTGCCACCAGTGATTTTACCTCGGGAGGCGGGGAGCTGTTTTTT.

This chain connects TRBV18 to TRBJ2-7; possible D gene TRBD2, 7 bases. Germline CDR1 and CDR2: KGHSH and LQKENI. The germline V and J ends were trimmed by 3 bases and 6 bases, with 21 bases remaining between them. The CDR3 contains 16 residues. The CDR3, as DNA: TGTGCCAGCTCACCTACATTGTGGGGGGGCGAAGGCGAGCAGTACTTC. As protein: CASSPTLWGGEGEQYF.

This chain connects TRBV27 to TRBJ1-2; 7 nucleotides line up with TRBD1. This CDR3 has 14 amino acids. The germline V gene encodes CDR1 MNHEY and CDR2 SMNVEV (reference sequence). The V and J ends lost 4 bases and 5 bases, in that order; junction bases with no gene match: 7. CDR3 DNA sequence: TGTGCCAGCAGTTCCGGGACAGCTACATATGGCTACACCTTC. Protein sequence: CASSSGTATYGYTF.

This chain uses TRBV30 with TRBJ2-1; 7 nucleotides line up with TRBD2. V was pared by 2 bases and J by 12 bases, with 13 bases of the junction left unmatched. This CDR3 is built from 14 residues. Germline CDR1 and CDR2: GTSNPN and SVGIG (reference sequence). The CDR3 region is CAWSSSGIGWWQFF. The CDR3, as DNA: TGTGCCTGGAGTTCCAGCGGGATCGGTTGGTGGCAGTTCTTC.

The chain has TRBV27 and TRBJ2-1, with 14 nucleotides matching TRBD2. Per germline, CDR1 MNHEY and CDR2 SMNVEV (reference sequence). This CDR3 is built from 18 residues. V lost 4 bases, J lost 5 bases, and 10 bases stayed unmatched. This CDR3 reads CASSSKTSGRAINNEQFF. The CDR3 DNA follows: TGTGCCAGCAGTTCCAAGACTAGCGGGAGGGCCATTAACAATGAGCAGTTCTTC.

V usage is TRBV28 and J usage is TRBJ1-3; 9 bases are a match to TRBD1. The germline V gene has CDR1 MDHEN and CDR2 SYDVKM. The junction had 5 bases not matched to a gene; V was cut back by 3 bases and J by 2 bases. CDR3 size: 16 residues. This chain's CDR3 is CASSFLDRGTGNTIYF. Here the CDR3 DNA reads TGTGCCAGCAGTTTCCTTGACAGGGGGACTGGAAACACCATATATTTT.

The chain couples TRBV28 to TRBJ2-7; 10 positions agree with TRBD2. Germline V CDR1 and CDR2: MDHEN, SYDVKM. V dropped 6 bases and J dropped 0; count of bases not matched to a gene: 11. CDR3 length: 17 residues. The CDR3 protein is CASRTLGGTSASYEQYF. CDR3 DNA: TGTGCCAGCAGGACTCTAGGGGGGACTAGCGCCTCCTACGAGCAGTACTTC. The full variable domain, completed using reference TRBV28 and TRBJ2-7, is DVKVTQSSRYLVKRTGEKVFLECVQDMDHENMFWYRQDPGLGLRLIYFSYDVKMKEKGDIPEGYSVSREKKERFSLILESASTNQTSMYLCASRTLGGTSASYEQYFGPGTRLTVT.

The rearrangement joins TRBV11-2 to TRBJ2-2, with TRBD1 identical over 7 bases. Germline V gene sequence: CDR1 SGHAT, CDR2 FQNNGV. V was pared by 5 bases and J by 0 bases, with 3 bases of the junction left unmatched. This CDR3 contains 15 residues. The CDR3: CASSPDRANTGELFF. CDR3 bases: TGTGCCAGCAGCCCTGACAGGGCGAACACCGGGGAGCTGTTTTTT. Combining the CDR3 with reference TRBV11-2 and TRBJ2-2 gives the whole variable domain EAGVAQSPRYKIIEKRQSVAFWCNPISGHATLYWYQQILGQGPKLLIQFQNNGVVDDSQLPKDRFSAERLKGVDSTLKIQPAKLEDSAVYLCASSPDRANTGELFFGEGSRLTVL.